This TCR beta chain stems from a study of graft-versus-host responses after intestinal transplantation. Study-level information: Each of the recipients got a multivisceral, liver-intestinal, or isolated intestinal transplant. Uniformly, recipients were administered anti-thymocyte globulin induction with subsequent tacrolimus and steroids for around three years.

The method was immunoSEQ multiplex PCR; TCRdb's version includes in-frame clones alone and lacks a portion of them. The sample lists about 85,000 clones, around 83% occurring once. Points from the study as a whole: The authors found GvH clones in recipient marrow, some appearing first in ileum or blood. Graft-donor T cell macrochimerism in patients accompanied high graft-versus-host to host-versus-graft clonal ratios in allografts.

Comments on this clone: The antigen is not known.

The CDR3 runs 15 residues. In germline, CDR1 is MNHEY, CDR2 SVGAGI. Trimming left V 6 bases short and J 0 bases short, with 12 bases between. The clonotype comes from a human donor who received an intestinal transplant. This sequence joins TRBV6-5 and TRBJ1-5; D not certain. The sample was unstimulated CD8+ T cells sorted from spleen or lymph node cells, taken before intestinal transplant. The CDR3, as DNA: TGTGCCAGCAGCCTTGACCGCGGTAGCAATCAGCCCCAGCATTTT. This encodes CASSLDRGSNQPQHF.